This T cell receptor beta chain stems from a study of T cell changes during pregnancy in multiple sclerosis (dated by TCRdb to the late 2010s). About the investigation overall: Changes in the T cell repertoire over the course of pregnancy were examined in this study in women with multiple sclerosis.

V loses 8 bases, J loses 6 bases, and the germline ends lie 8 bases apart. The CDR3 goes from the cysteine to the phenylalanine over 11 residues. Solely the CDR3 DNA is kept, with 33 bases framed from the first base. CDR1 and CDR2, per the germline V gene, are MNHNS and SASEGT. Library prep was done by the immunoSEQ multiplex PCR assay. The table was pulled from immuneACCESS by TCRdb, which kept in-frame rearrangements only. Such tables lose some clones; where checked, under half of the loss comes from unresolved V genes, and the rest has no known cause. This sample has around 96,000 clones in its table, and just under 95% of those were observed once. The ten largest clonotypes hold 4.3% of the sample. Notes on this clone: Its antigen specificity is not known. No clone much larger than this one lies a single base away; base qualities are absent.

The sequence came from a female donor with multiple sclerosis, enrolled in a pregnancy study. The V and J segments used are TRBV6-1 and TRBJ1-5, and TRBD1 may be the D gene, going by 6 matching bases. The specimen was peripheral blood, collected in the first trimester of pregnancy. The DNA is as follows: TGTGCCAGCGGGGACACTCAGCCCCAGCATTTT. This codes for CASGDTQPQHF.